This T cell receptor (beta chain) was profiled in a study of cytomegalovirus exposure and HLA in healthy donors. This CDR3 has 20 amino acids. V shed 1 base and J 1 base; nucleotides not matched to a gene: 6. Germline loops: CDR1 LGHNA, CDR2 YSLEER. Overall study results and limits: Researchers had no immune exposure information except CMV serostatus available.

With 60 Vbeta and 13 Jbeta primers, the PCR was carried out. Repertoires were generated with immunoSEQ multiplex PCR, while TCRdb's copy carries only in-frame clones and drops some. The sample comprises around 100,000 clones, around three quarters of which are singletons, and about 4.5% rests with the top ten. Comment on this clone: What it binds is not known.

The V and J genes are TRBV4-3 and TRBJ2-6; 14 positions agree with TRBD2. The receptor was derived from a middle-aged woman in good health and CMV-seropositive. The sequenced material came from PBMCs. The CDR3 DNA follows: TGCGCCAGCAGCCAAGTCCGACTAGCGGGAGGGCCGTCTGGGGCCAACGTCCTGACTTTC. Residues: CASSQVRLAGGPSGANVLTF.